These 24 T cell receptor beta chains share one sample of origin, sequenced in a study of radiotherapy plus CTLA-4 blockade in lung cancer. The assay was immunoSEQ multiplex PCR, and TCRdb's table has in-frame clones only and misses some. The sample shows 50,000 or so clones, around 76% of them seen only once. The sequenced sample was peripheral blood, obtained from a patient treated with radiotherapy plus ipilimumab. The receptors derive from a human donor with non-small cell lung cancer who had stable disease on radiotherapy plus ipilimumab.

The gene calls are TRBV19 and TRBJ1-6, with 9 bases lining up with TRBD1. V lost 5 bases, J lost 9 bases, and 11 bases stayed unmatched. The CDR3 spans 16 residues. CDR1 and CDR2 from the germline V gene are LNHDA and SQIVND (reference sequence). The CDR3 is CASSLRTGARGSPLHF. The CDR3 region has the DNA TGTGCCAGTAGTCTACGGACAGGGGCCCGTGGTTCACCCCTCCACTTT.

This clone was detected only once. This rearrangement joins TRBV5-5 to TRBJ1-2; unclear D gene. The CDR3 totals 13 residues. CDR1 and CDR2 from the germline V gene are SGHKS and YYEKEE (reference sequence). Trimming left V 1 base short and J 4 bases short, with 8 bases between. DNA for the CDR3: TGTGCCAGCAGCTTGATGCCGGTCTATGGCTACACCTTC. Its translation is CASSLMPVYGYTF.

The chain uses TRBV5-1 and TRBJ1-4; D is possibly TRBD1 (5 bases). The CDR3 extends over 15 amino acids. CDR1 is SGHRS and CDR2 is YFSETQ in the germline V gene. Trimming removed 2 bases at V and 8 bases at J, with 16 bases between. The CDR3: CASSLIPDSTEKLFF. For the CDR3, the DNA is TGCGCCAGCAGCTTAATCCCCGACAGTACGGAAAAACTGTTTTTT.

The chain links TRBV4-1 to TRBJ1-6; D unclear. The CDR3 consists of 14 residues. CDR1 MGHRA and CDR2 YSYEKL come from the germline V gene. Deletions cut 7 bases from V and 10 bases from J, with 17 bases between. CDR3 residues: CASTSPTGYSPLHF. For the CDR3, the DNA is TGCGCCAGCACGTCCCCAACCGGGTACTCACCCCTCCACTTT.

The gene calls are TRBV30 and TRBJ1-3; D is ambiguous. The CDR3 contains 14 residues. Germline CDR1 reads GTSNPN; CDR2 reads SVGIG (reference sequence). Trimming cost V 0 bases and J 0 bases, with 6 bases left between them. CDR3 amino acids: CAWSVGGSGNTIYF. The CDR3 nucleotides are TGTGCCTGGAGTGTCGGAGGCTCTGGAAACACCATATATTTT.

This clone was observed a handful of times. The gene calls are TRBV5-5 and TRBJ2-1, with D possibly TRBD2 on 5 matching bases. Germline assignment: CDR1 SGHKS and CDR2 YYEKEE (reference sequence). The length of the CDR3 is 13 residues. Trimming stripped 4 bases from V and 5 bases from J, with 10 bases between. The CDR3 protein is CASSPDGNNEQFF. DNA for the CDR3: TGTGCCAGCAGCCCGGACGGGAACAATGAGCAGTTCTTC.

The sample holds a few counts of this clone. The V gene is TRBV5-1, the J gene TRBJ2-5, with TRBD1 matching 8 bases. The CDR3 contains 15 residues. CDR1 is SGHRS, CDR2 YFSETQ, per germline. V shed 3 bases and J 4 bases; nucleotides not matched to a gene: 8. The CDR3 coding sequence is TGCGCCAGCAGCTCACAGGGGGATAGGCTAGAGACCCAGTACTTC. Its translation: CASSSQGDRLETQYF.

The V and J genes are TRBV7-2 and TRBJ2-2, with TRBD1 matching 12 bases. Trimming cost V 1 base and J 6 bases; bases outside gene matches: 3. This CDR3 is 16 amino acids long. Germline V gives CDR1 SGHTA, CDR2 FQGNSA. CDR3 in DNA: TGTGCCAGCAGCTTAGGGGGACAGGGGGCGTCCGGGGAGCTGTTTTTT. This gives the protein CASSLGGQGASGELFF.

The CDR3 bases are TGTGCCAGCACCACGGCTATCTCTGGAAACACCATATATTTT. Translation: CASTTAISGNTIYF. The chain joins TRBV2 to TRBJ1-3; D call uncertain. There are 14 residues in the CDR3. V was cut by 7 bases and J by 0 bases, with 10 bases left in between. Germline V gene data show CDR1 as SNHLY and CDR2 as FYNNEI.

This clone was seen just once. The chain has TRBV28 and TRBJ1-1; 8 bases are a match to TRBD1. Germline trimming cut 4 bases from V and 0 bases from J; bases unmatched to any gene: 4. The CDR3 runs to 15 residues. CDR1 and CDR2 from the germline V gene are MDHEN and SYDVKM. The CDR3 nucleotides are TGTGCCAGCAGTTCTCCGGGACAGGTGAACACTGAAGCTTTCTTT. Protein sequence: CASSSPGQVNTEAFF.

The chain couples TRBV15 to TRBJ1-5; D is uncertain. The length of the CDR3 is 14 residues. Between the trimmed V and J ends, which lost 1 base and 0 bases, there was a span of 4 bases. Germline values: CDR1 LNHNV, CDR2 YYDKDF (reference sequence). DNA for the CDR3: TGTGCCACCAGCAGAGGAGATAGCAATCAGCCCCAGCATTTT. The encoded protein is CATSRGDSNQPQHF.

The chain combines TRBV19 with TRBJ1-2; perhaps TRBD1 as D (5 bases). The V end lost 5 bases, the J end lost 0 bases, and 10 bases lay between the germline ends. The CDR3 extends over 14 amino acids. Germline loops: CDR1 LNHDA, CDR2 SQIVND (reference sequence). CDR3 in DNA: TGTGCCAGTAGTGGATGGACAACTAACTATGGCTACACCTTC. Translation gives CASSGWTTNYGYTF.

This chain uses TRBV2 with TRBJ2-7, with TRBD1 matching over 8 bases. This CDR3 comprises 16 residues. Looked up from germline, CDR1 is SNHLY and CDR2 is FYNNEI. The junction had 12 bases not matched to a gene; V was cut back by 3 bases and J by 5 bases. CDR3 sequence (DNA): TGTGCCAGCAGTGAGATTGGATGGACAGGGCAGGACGAGCAGTACTTC. Its protein is CASSEIGWTGQDEQYF. Drawing the rest from reference TRBV2 and TRBJ2-7, the complete variable domain is EPEVTQTPSHQVTQMGQEVILRCVPISNHLYFYWYRQILGQKVEFLVSFYNNEISEKSEIFDDQFSVERPDGSNFTLKIRSTKLEDSAMYFCASSEIGWTGQDEQYFGPGTRLTVT.

The V gene is TRBV4-1, the J gene TRBJ1-1, with D unresolved. This CDR3 has 13 residues. V dropped 1 base and J dropped 0 bases, with 3 bases sitting between them. Germline lookup yields CDR1 MGHRA and CDR2 YSYEKL. CDR3 DNA: TGCGCCAGCAGCCAAGCGATGAACACTGAAGCTTTCTTT. Residues: CASSQAMNTEAFF.

The rearrangement uses TRBV5-1 and TRBJ1-1; D may be TRBD1 (6 bases). The V gene lost 0 bases and the J gene lost 7 bases, with 13 bases spanning the gap. This CDR3 comprises 14 residues. Germline lookup yields CDR1 SGHRS and CDR2 YFSETQ. The CDR3 nucleotides are TGCGCCAGCAGCTTGGAAGCCCCGACAGGTGAAGCTTTCTTT. It encodes CASSLEAPTGEAFF.

CDR3 nucleotides: TGTGCCTGGAGGTTATGGGTAAGGGGGAACACTGAAGCTTTCTTT. This sequence encodes CAWRLWVRGNTEAFF. The chain recombines TRBV30 with TRBJ1-1; D might be TRBD1 (5 bases). Germline V gives CDR1 GTSNPN, CDR2 SVGIG (reference sequence). Trimming stripped 3 bases from V and 1 base from J, with 15 bases between. The CDR3 is made up of 15 amino acids.

V gene TRBV9 combines with J gene TRBJ1-3; D unresolved. CDR1 is SGDLS, CDR2 YYNGEE, per germline. V lost 6 bases and J lost 0, with 4 bases in between. The CDR3 is 12 amino acids. CDR3: CASKGSGNTIYF. CDR3 coding DNA: TGTGCCAGCAAGGGCTCTGGAAACACCATATATTTT.

V usage is TRBV28 and J usage is TRBJ1-2; 11 bases map to TRBD1. J gave up 2 bases and V 8 bases, and 4 bases lay outside the gene matches. The CDR3 totals 14 residues. Germline V gives CDR1 MDHEN, CDR2 SYDVKM. The CDR3 protein is CASVWTGGNYGYTF. For the CDR3, the DNA is TGTGCCAGCGTGTGGACAGGGGGCAACTATGGCTACACCTTC.

The V and J genes are TRBV6-8 and TRBJ2-3, with D uncertain. This CDR3 is 11 amino acids long. V was clipped by 8 bases and J by 5 bases, with 8 bases between them. Germline values: CDR1 MNHGY, CDR2 SAAAGT. CDR3 in amino acids: CASVKGDTQYF. CDR3 sequence (DNA): TGTGCCAGCGTTAAAGGAGATACGCAGTATTTT.

The chain couples TRBV9 to TRBJ2-2, with TRBD1 matching 7 bases. CDR1 SGDLS and CDR2 YYNGEE come from the germline V gene. V lost 0 bases, J lost 4 bases, and 3 bases stayed unmatched. The CDR3 sequence is 15 residues long. The CDR3: CASSVVAGGTGELFF. The CDR3 region has the DNA TGTGCCAGCAGCGTAGTCGCAGGGGGCACCGGGGAGCTGTTTTTT.

V usage is TRBV21-1 and J usage is TRBJ2-7. TRBV21-1 is marked as a pseudogene. CDR3 length: 10 residues. CDR3 in amino acids: CASSFYEQYV. The CDR3 coding sequence is TGTGCCAGCAGCTTCTACGAGCAGTACGTC.

The J gene is TRBJ1-2, the V gene TRBV28, with TRBD1 matching over 8 bases. CDR1 MDHEN and CDR2 SYDVKM come from the germline V gene. This CDR3 has 15 amino acids. Trimming removed 7 bases from V and 5 bases from J; junction bases left unmatched: 12. In nucleotides, the CDR3 is TGTGCCAGCACTACCCCCCAGGGGGCAGGGTATGGCTACACCTTC. Translating it yields CASTTPQGAGYGYTF.

The chain employs TRBV2 and TRBJ1-4; possibly TRBD1 for D (6 bases). Trimming removed 7 bases from V and 3 bases from J, with 12 bases in between. The V gene's germline CDR1 is SNHLY and CDR2 FYNNEI. This CDR3 has 14 amino acids. The CDR3 spells CASKTGTSNEKLFF. The CDR3 DNA sequence: TGTGCCAGCAAGACAGGAACCTCTAATGAAAAACTGTTTTTT. Full variable domain (outside the CDR3, taken from reference TRBV2 and TRBJ1-4): EPEVTQTPSHQVTQMGQEVILRCVPISNHLYFYWYRQILGQKVEFLVSFYNNEISEKSEIFDDQFSVERPDGSNFTLKIRSTKLEDSAMYFCASKTGTSNEKLFFGSGTQLSVL.

The gene calls are TRBV6-7 and TRBJ1-5, with D perhaps matching TRBD1 (5 bases). TRBV6-7 is filed as an ORF, its function uncertain. The CDR3 is 17 amino acids. Deletions cut 0 bases from V and 8 bases from J, with 20 bases between. CDR3 protein: CASSYSAPRGKGKPQHF. CDR3 in DNA: TGTGCCAGCAGTTACTCGGCACCAAGAGGAAAGGGGAAGCCCCAGCATTTT.